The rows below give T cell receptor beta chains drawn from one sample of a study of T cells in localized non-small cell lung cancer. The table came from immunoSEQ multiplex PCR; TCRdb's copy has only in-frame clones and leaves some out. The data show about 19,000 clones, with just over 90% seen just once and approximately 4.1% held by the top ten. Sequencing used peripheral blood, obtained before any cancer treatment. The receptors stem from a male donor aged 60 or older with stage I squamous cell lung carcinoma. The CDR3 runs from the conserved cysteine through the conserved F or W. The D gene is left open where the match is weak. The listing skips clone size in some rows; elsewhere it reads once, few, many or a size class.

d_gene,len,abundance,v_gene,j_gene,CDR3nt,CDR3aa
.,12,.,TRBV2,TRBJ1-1,TGTGCCAGCAGTGACGGTGGCAGTGAAGCTTTCTTT,CASSDGGSEAFF
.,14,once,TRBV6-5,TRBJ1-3,TGTGCCAGCAGTGAAACGGCTGAATGGAACACCATATATTTT,CASSETAEWNTIYF
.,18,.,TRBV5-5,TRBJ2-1,TGTGCCAGCGTCCGGGTGGTGGGCGACCCCAGCTCCTACAATGAGCAGTTCTTC,CASVRVVGDPSSYNEQFF
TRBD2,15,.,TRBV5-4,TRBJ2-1,TGTGCCAGCAGCCTAGAGCGGGAGGGCCATAATGAGCAGTTCTTC,CASSLEREGHNEQFF
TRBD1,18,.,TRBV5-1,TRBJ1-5,TGCGCCAGCAGCTTGTTCGGGACAGGGGGCGGTGTGGTTCAGCCCCAGCATTTT,CASSLFGTGGGVVQPQHF
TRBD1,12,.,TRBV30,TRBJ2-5,TGTGCCTCAGGACAGGGAGTAGAGACCCAGTACTTC,CASGQGVETQYF
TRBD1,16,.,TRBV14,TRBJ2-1,TGTGCCAGCAGCCAAAACTTCGGACAGGGGCGGAATGAGCAGTTCTTC,CASSQNFGQGRNEQFF
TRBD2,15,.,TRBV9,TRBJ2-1,TGTGCCAGCAGCGTTAACGGGAGGGGTGGCTATGAGCAGTTCTTC,CASSVNGRGGYEQFF
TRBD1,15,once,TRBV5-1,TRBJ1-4,TGCGCCAGCAGCCGAGACAGGGGGTTAAGCGAAAAACTGTTTTTT,CASSRDRGLSEKLFF
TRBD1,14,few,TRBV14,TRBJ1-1,TGTGCCAGCAGCCAGTTTTCAGGGGGAACTGAAGCTTTCTTT,CASSQFSGGTEAFF
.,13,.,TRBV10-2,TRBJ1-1,TGCGCCAGTACACAACTCTCAGGCACTGAAGCTTTCTTT,CASTQLSGTEAFF
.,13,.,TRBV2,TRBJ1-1,TGTGCCAGCAGTGTTACCGTGGCGGTTGAAGCTTTCTTT,CASSVTVAVEAFF
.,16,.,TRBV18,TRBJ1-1,TGTGCCAGCTCACCGCTACTACAGGGAGGAGAGACTGAAGCTTTCTTT,CASSPLLQGGETEAFF
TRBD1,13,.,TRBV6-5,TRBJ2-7,TGTGCCAGCATTCCGACAGGGGGCTACGAGCAGTACTTC,CASIPTGGYEQYF
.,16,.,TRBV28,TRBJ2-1,TGTGCCTCATCGGCGGGAACACTCAGCTCCTACAATGAGCAGTTCTTC,CASSAGTLSSYNEQFF
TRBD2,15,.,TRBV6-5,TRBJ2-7,TGTGCCAGCAGTCTTGCGGGAGAGGGGTCCTACGAGCAGTACTTC,CASSLAGEGSYEQYF